This entry lists 11 T cell receptor beta chains sequenced from one sample in a study of blood T cell repertoires in COVID-19 (dated by TCRdb to the early 2020s). The method was the immunoSEQ multiplex PCR assay. In TCRdb, the immuneACCESS table is reduced to in-frame sequences with V and J assigned. These tables do not hold every clone; where another copy was compared, an unresolved V gene accounts for under half, and the others remain unexplained. The sample table holds approximately 60,000 clones, of which around 81% were seen once. The ten top clones hold approximately 3.6% of the sample. Sequenced: peripheral blood. The source of these receptors is a woman older than 75 with acute or convalescent COVID-19.

This clone was detected once. This chain uses TRBV29-1 with TRBJ2-7, with 9 bases aligning to TRBD1. V trimming: 7 bases; J trimming: 3 bases; junction bases outside the gene matches: 4. CDR1 is SQVTM, CDR2 ANQGSEA, per germline. The length of the CDR3 is 12 residues. The CDR3 DNA reads as TGCAGCGCCGGACAGGGGAGCTACGAGCAGTACTTC. Protein: CSAGQGSYEQYF.

The chain links TRBV27 to TRBJ1-1, with 10 bases lining up with TRBD1. Germline-derived CDR1 and CDR2 are MNHEY and SMNVEV (reference sequence). V shed 2 bases, J shed 6 bases, and the junction held 9 bases outside the gene matches. The CDR3 runs 16 residues. The chain's CDR3 is CASSLDGGTGVSEAFF. The CDR3 DNA reads TGTGCCAGCAGTTTAGATGGCGGGACAGGGGTCTCTGAAGCTTTCTTT.

The chain links TRBV10-2 to TRBJ2-2; 11 nucleotides align to TRBD2. V was clipped by 6 bases and J by 2 bases; unmatched bases: 5. CDR3 size: 16 residues. CDR1 and CDR2 from the germline V gene are WSHSY and SAAADI. The DNA for the CDR3 is TGCGCCAGCAGGACTAGCGGGGCGATTAACACCGGGGAGCTGTTTTTT. Protein sequence: CASRTSGAINTGELFF.

The chain links TRBV7-2 to TRBJ2-5; TRBD2 matches at 10 bases. The CDR3 is made up of 15 amino acids. The germline CDR1 and CDR2 sequences are SGHTA and FQGNSA. The V segment lost 3 bases and the J segment 5 bases; nucleotides outside the gene matches: 6. The CDR3 DNA is TGTGCCAGCAGCTTTCCTAGCGGGAGAGGGGAGACCCAGTACTTC. Protein sequence: CASSFPSGRGETQYF.

This chain joins TRBV12-3 or TRBV12-4 and TRBJ2-7, with D possibly TRBD1 on 5 matching bases. The CDR3 runs 11 residues. Trimming removed 3 bases at V and 5 bases at J, with 5 bases between. The CDR3 reads CASSFRDEQYF. In DNA, the CDR3 is TGTGCCAGCAGTTTCAGGGACGAGCAGTACTTC.

The rearrangement links TRBV6-5 to TRBJ1-2; possibly TRBD1 for D (6 bases). V lost 5 bases to trimming and J lost 1 base, with 11 bases between them. Per the germline V gene, CDR1 is MNHEY and CDR2 is SVGAGI. The CDR3 covers 14 residues. CDR3 coding DNA: TGTGCCAGCAGTCCCTGGACAGATAACTATGGCTACACCTTC. It yields the protein CASSPWTDNYGYTF.

The rearrangement joins TRBV7-6 to TRBJ2-1; D possibly corresponds to TRBD2 (7 bases). Germline lookup yields CDR1 SGHVS and CDR2 FNYEAQ. Trimming took 8 bases from V and 0 from J, leaving 20 bases between them. CDR3 length equals 17 residues. The CDR3 region has the DNA TGTGCCAGCTCCTATAGGGGGGGGGACAACTCCTACAATGAGCAGTTCTTC. Its protein product is CASSYRGGDNSYNEQFF.

V usage is TRBV19 and J usage is TRBJ2-5, with TRBD2 as a possible D gene (6 bases). This CDR3 is 13 amino acids long. Germline V CDR1 and CDR2: LNHDA, SQIVND (reference sequence). V was shortened by 4 bases and J by 5 bases, with 11 bases between the two germline ends. Here the CDR3 DNA reads TGTGCCAGTAGTAGGATCCGGGGGGAGACCCAGTACTTC. It codes for CASSRIRGETQYF. Looking up the rest from reference TRBV19 and TRBJ2-5 gives the full variable domain: DGGITQSPKYLFRKEGQNVTLSCEQNLNHDAMYWYRQDPGQGLRLIYYSQIVNDFQKGDIAEGYSVSREKKESFPLTVTSAQKNPTAFYLCASSRIRGETQYFGPGTRLLVL.

This sequence joins TRBV6-5 and TRBJ2-2; 11 nucleotides line up with TRBD1. Germline V gives CDR1 MNHEY, CDR2 SVGAGI. Unmatched junction bases numbered 11, after V lost 8 bases and J lost 6 bases. The CDR3 spans 16 residues. The CDR3: CASRFTDRGHAGELFF. The CDR3 DNA is TGTGCCAGCCGTTTCACGGACAGGGGGCACGCCGGGGAGCTGTTTTTT.

The rearrangement links TRBV21-1 to TRBJ2-3; the table assigns TRBD2, which was not confirmed against the DNA. TRBV21-1 is tagged as a pseudogene. The CDR3 loop spans 15 amino acids. The CDR3 DNA reads TGTGCCAGCATTCCGACTAGAGTAAACACAGATACGCAGTATTTT. It encodes CASIPTRVNTDTQYF.

The V call is TRBV15, the J call TRBJ1-6, with 7 bases lining up with TRBD1. CDR1 and CDR2 (germline): LNHNV, YYDKDF (reference sequence). Trimming took 5 bases from V and 5 from J; bases not matched to a gene: 9. There are 16 residues in the CDR3. CDR3 coding DNA: TGTGCCACCAGCGTATCCCGGGACAGACATAATTCACCCCTCCACTTT. It encodes CATSVSRDRHNSPLHF.